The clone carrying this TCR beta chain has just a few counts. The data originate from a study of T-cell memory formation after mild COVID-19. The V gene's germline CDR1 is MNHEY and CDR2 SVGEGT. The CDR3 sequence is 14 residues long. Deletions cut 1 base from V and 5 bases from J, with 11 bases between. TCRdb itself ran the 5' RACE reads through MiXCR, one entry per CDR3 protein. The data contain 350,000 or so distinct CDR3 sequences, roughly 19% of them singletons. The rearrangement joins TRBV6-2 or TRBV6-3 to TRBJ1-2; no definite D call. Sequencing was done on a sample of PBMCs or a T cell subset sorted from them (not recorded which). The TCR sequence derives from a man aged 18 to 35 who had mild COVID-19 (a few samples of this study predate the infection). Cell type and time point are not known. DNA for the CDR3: TGTGCCAGCAGTTACTGGGAGAGGCTTTATGGCTACACCTTC. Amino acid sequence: CASSYWERLYGYTF.